This T cell receptor (beta chain) is drawn from a study of cytomegalovirus exposure and HLA in healthy donors. A remark on this clone: What it recognizes is unknown.

Sequenced by immunoSEQ multiplex PCR; TCRdb stores in-frame clones only, minus some. The repertoire holds 330,000 or so clones, with 86% as singletons. CDR1 and CDR2 from the germline V gene are SGHTA and FQGTGA. Trimming removed 2 bases at V and 1 base at J, with 10 bases between. The length of the CDR3 is 15 residues. Findings of the study overall: In the 120 validation repertoires, approximately 94% of cluster scores exceeded 0, per a later analysis.

The sequenced sample consisted of PBMCs. This TCR came from a woman under 30 in good health and CMV-seronegative. The V call is TRBV7-3, the J call TRBJ2-3, with D unclear. CDR3 DNA: TGTGCCAGCAGCTTATGGAGCACACGCACAGATACGCAGTATTTT. This sequence encodes CASSLWSTRTDTQYF.